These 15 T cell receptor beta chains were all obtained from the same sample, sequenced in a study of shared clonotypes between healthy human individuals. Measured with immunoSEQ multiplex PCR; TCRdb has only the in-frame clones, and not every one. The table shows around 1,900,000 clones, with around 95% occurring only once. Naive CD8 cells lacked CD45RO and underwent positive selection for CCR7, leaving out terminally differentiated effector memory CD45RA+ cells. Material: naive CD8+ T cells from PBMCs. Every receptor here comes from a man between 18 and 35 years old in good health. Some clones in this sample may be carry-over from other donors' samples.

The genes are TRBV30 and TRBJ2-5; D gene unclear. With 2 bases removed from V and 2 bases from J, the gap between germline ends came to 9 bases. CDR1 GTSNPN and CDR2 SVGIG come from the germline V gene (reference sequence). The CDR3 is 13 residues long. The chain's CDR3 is CAWSYGAQETQYF. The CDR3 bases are TGTGCCTGGAGTTATGGCGCGCAAGAGACCCAGTACTTC.

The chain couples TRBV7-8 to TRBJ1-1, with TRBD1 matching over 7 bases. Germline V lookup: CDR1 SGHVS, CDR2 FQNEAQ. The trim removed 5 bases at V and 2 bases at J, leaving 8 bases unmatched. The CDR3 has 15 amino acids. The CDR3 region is CASSGRDSTNTEAFF. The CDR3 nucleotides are TGTGCCAGCAGCGGACGGGACAGCACAAACACTGAAGCTTTCTTT.

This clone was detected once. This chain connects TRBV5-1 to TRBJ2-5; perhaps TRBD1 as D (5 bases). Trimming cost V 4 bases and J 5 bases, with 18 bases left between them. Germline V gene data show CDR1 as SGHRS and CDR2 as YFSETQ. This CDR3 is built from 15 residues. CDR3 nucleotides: TGCGCCAGCAGCCAGGGTCCATCGCTGGGCGAGACCCAGTACTTC. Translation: CASSQGPSLGETQYF.

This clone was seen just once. The DNA for the CDR3 is TGTGCCAGTAGTATTAAGTCCACGGGATTCAACGAGCAGTACTTC. This gives the protein CASSIKSTGFNEQYF. This rearrangement joins TRBV19 to TRBJ2-7, with a tentative D call TRBD2 (5 bases). The V gene lost 3 bases and the J gene lost 5 bases, with 17 bases spanning the gap. This CDR3 has 15 residues. Germline values: CDR1 LNHDA, CDR2 SQIVND (reference sequence).

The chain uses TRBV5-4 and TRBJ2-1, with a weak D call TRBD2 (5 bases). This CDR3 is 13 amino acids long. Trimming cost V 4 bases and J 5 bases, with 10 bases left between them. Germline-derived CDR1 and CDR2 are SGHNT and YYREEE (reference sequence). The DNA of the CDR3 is TGTGCCAGCAGCCCGGGGTTTAACAATGAGCAGTTCTTC. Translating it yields CASSPGFNNEQFF.

The CDR3 here is CASSRASGSLNEQFF. The CDR3 nucleotides read TGCGCCAGCAGCCGAGCTAGCGGGAGTCTTAATGAGCAGTTCTTC. V is TRBV4-1 and J is TRBJ2-1; 10 bases are a match to TRBD2. Losses at the gene ends were 4 bases for V and 7 bases for J; bases not matched to a gene: 7. Germline V lookup: CDR1 MGHRA, CDR2 YSYEKL. The CDR3 contains 15 residues.

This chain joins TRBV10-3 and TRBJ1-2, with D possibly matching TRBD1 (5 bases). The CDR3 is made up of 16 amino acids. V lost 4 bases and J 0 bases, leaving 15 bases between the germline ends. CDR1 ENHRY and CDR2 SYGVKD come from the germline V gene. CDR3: CAISAGEGVPNYGYTF. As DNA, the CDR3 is TGTGCCATCAGTGCGGGGGAGGGAGTCCCTAACTATGGCTACACCTTC.

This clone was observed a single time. Here the CDR3 reads CASSYRALLSGANVLTF. CDR3 bases: TGTGCCAGCAGTTACAGGGCCCTCCTCTCTGGGGCCAACGTCCTGACTTTC. J is TRBJ2-6 and V is TRBV27; tentative D call: TRBD1 (6 bases). The CDR3 runs to 17 residues. V lost 4 bases and J 0 bases, leaving 13 bases between the germline ends. Germline V gene sequence: CDR1 MNHEY, CDR2 SMNVEV (reference sequence).

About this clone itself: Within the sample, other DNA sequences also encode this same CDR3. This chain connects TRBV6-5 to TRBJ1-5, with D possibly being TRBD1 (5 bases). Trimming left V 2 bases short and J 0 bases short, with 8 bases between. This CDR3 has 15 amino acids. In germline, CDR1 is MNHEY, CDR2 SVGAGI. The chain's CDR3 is CASSYGTASNQPQHF. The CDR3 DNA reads TGTGCCAGCAGTTACGGGACGGCTAGCAATCAGCCCCAGCATTTT.

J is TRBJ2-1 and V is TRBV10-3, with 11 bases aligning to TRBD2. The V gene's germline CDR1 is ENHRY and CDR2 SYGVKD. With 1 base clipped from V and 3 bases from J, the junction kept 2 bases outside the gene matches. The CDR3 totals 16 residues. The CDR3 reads CAISEYTSGSYNEQFF. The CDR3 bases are TGTGCCATCAGTGAGTACACTAGCGGGAGCTACAATGAGCAGTTCTTC.

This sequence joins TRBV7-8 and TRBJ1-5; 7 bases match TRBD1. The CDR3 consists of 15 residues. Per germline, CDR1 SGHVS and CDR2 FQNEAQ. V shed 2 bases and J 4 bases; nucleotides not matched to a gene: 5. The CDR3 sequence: CASSLLQGLNQPQHF. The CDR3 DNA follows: TGTGCCAGCAGCTTACTACAGGGGTTGAATCAGCCCCAGCATTTT.

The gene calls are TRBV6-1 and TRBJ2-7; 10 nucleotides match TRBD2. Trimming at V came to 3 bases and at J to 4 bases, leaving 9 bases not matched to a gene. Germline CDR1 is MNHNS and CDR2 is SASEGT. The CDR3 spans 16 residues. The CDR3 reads CASSDGPSGRAYEQYF. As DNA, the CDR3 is TGTGCCAGCAGTGACGGGCCTAGCGGGAGAGCGTACGAGCAGTACTTC.

CDR3 region: CASSSHMGSYNEQFF. The CDR3 DNA is TGTGCCAGCAGCTCGCACATGGGCTCCTACAATGAGCAGTTCTTC. The chain joins TRBV11-3 to TRBJ2-1, with no clear D. The CDR3 is made up of 15 amino acids. Germline V gene data show CDR1 as SGHNT and CDR2 as YENEEA. The V gene lost 4 bases and the J gene lost 0 bases, with 10 bases spanning the gap.

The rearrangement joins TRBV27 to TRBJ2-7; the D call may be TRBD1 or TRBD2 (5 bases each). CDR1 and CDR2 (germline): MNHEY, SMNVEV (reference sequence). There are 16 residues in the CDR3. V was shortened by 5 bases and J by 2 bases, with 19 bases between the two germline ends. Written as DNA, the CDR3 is TGTGCCAGCAGTCCGCGCCGGATCGGGACCGCCTACGAGCAGTACTTC. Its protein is CASSPRRIGTAYEQYF.

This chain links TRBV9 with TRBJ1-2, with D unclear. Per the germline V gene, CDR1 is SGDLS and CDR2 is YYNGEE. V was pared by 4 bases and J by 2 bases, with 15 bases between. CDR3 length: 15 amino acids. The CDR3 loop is CASSSSTIGNYGYTF. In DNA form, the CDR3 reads TGTGCCAGCAGCTCAAGCACAATTGGAAACTATGGCTACACCTTC.